Shown below are 15 T cell receptor beta chains from a single sample sequenced in a study of blood T cell repertoires in COVID-19. Measured with immunoSEQ multiplex PCR; TCRdb has only the in-frame clones, and not every one. The table records fewer than 300,000 clones, over 65% of them present only once. The sequencing input was peripheral blood. Source of these receptors: a woman older than 75 with acute or convalescent COVID-19.

The CDR3 reads CASSLEGSRETQYF. In nucleotides, the CDR3 is TGCGCCAGCAGCTTAGAGGGCTCCAGGGAGACCCAGTACTTC. The rearrangement joins TRBV5-1 to TRBJ2-5, with TRBD2 as a possible D gene (5 bases). Between the trimmed V and J ends, which lost 2 bases and 5 bases, there was a span of 13 bases. CDR3 size: 14 residues. The germline V gene has CDR1 SGHRS and CDR2 YFSETQ.

This chain links TRBV30 with TRBJ1-4; 7 nucleotides agree with TRBD1. CDR1 and CDR2 from the germline V gene are GTSNPN and SVGIG (reference sequence). V trimming: 1 base; J trimming: 7 bases; junction bases outside the gene matches: 6. This CDR3 comprises 14 residues. As DNA, the CDR3 is TGTGCCTGGAGTGGCCGGGACAGACGTGAAAAACTGTTTTTT. Translated: CAWSGRDRREKLFF.

The chain is built from TRBV30 and TRBJ1-6; 7 bases line up with TRBD1. The germline gives CDR1 GTSNPN, CDR2 SVGIG (reference sequence). The CDR3 length is 13 residues. Trimming removed 8 bases from V and 8 bases from J; junction bases left unmatched: 9. CDR3 coding DNA: TGTGCCACTAAAACAGGGACAGATTCACCCCTCCACTTT. Its translation is CATKTGTDSPLHF. Complete variable domain (other parts from reference TRBV30 and TRBJ1-6): SQTIHQWPATLVQPVGSPLSLECTVEGTSNPNLYWYRQAAGRGLQLLFYSVGIGQISSEVPQNLSASRPQDRQFILSSKKLLLSDSGFYLCATKTGTDSPLHFGNGTRLTVT.

The rearrangement joins TRBV27 to TRBJ2-1, with 10 bases matching TRBD2. The CDR3 runs 17 residues. CDR1 and CDR2 (germline): MNHEY, SMNVEV (reference sequence). J gave up 3 bases and V 5 bases, and 10 bases lay outside the gene matches. The CDR3 sequence is CASSPRLAGELYNEQFF. In DNA form, the CDR3 reads TGTGCCAGCAGTCCCAGGCTAGCGGGAGAGCTCTACAATGAGCAGTTCTTC.

A single count supports this clone. The chain joins TRBV10-2 to TRBJ1-1; 8 nucleotides align to TRBD1. After removal of 5 bases from V and 2 bases from J, the junction contained 4 bases not matched to a gene. Per germline, CDR1 WSHSY and CDR2 SAAADI. The length of the CDR3 is 14 residues. In DNA form, the CDR3 reads TGCGCCAGCAGTTGGGGACAGGTTAACACTGAAGCTTTCTTT. Translated, it gives CASSWGQVNTEAFF.

This clone was counted a few times. The rearrangement joins TRBV9 to TRBJ2-1, with D perhaps matching TRBD1 (5 bases). Germline CDR1 SGDLS, CDR2 YYNGEE. V was trimmed by 0 bases and J by 2 bases, leaving 12 bases between them. This CDR3 spans 16 amino acids. The CDR3 DNA sequence: TGTGCCAGCAGCGTAGTTGCAGCAGGGACCTACAATGAGCAGTTCTTC. Translating it yields CASSVVAAGTYNEQFF. Complete variable domain (other parts from reference TRBV9 and TRBJ2-1): DSGVTQTPKHLITATGQRVTLRCSPRSGDLSVYWYQQSLDQGLQFLIQYYNGEERAKGNILERFSAQQFPDLHSELNLSSLELGDSALYFCASSVVAAGTYNEQFFGPGTRLTVL.

This chain joins TRBV27 and TRBJ2-2; TRBD2 agrees at 11 bases. From germline, CDR1 is MNHEY and CDR2 SMNVEV (reference sequence). The CDR3 is 16 residues long. J gave up 5 bases and V 6 bases, and 8 bases lay outside the gene matches. CDR3 coding DNA: TGTGCCAGCAGGTCTAAACTAGCGGGGGTAACCGGGGAGCTGTTTTTT. Amino acid sequence: CASRSKLAGVTGELFF.

The rearrangement links TRBV19 to TRBJ1-3; tentatively, D is TRBD1 (5 bases). CDR3 size: 16 residues. Germline values: CDR1 LNHDA, CDR2 SQIVND (reference sequence). Trimming left V 4 bases short and J 4 bases short, with 17 bases between. The CDR3 loop reads CASSTPLQGSGNTIYF. CDR3 nucleotides: TGTGCCAGTAGTACTCCCCTCCAGGGATCCGGAAACACCATATATTTT.

The chain couples TRBV7-6 to TRBJ2-2, with 7 nucleotides matching TRBD1. The V gene end was trimmed by 1 base and the J gene end by 3 bases; junction bases not matched to a gene: 5. This CDR3 region has 16 residues. The germline CDR1 and CDR2 sequences are SGHVS and FNYEAQ. CDR3 nucleotide sequence: TGTGCCAGCAGCTTAGTCCCAGGGGGAGACACCGGGGAGCTGTTTTTT. It translates to CASSLVPGGDTGELFF.

This sequence joins TRBV19 and TRBJ1-5; TRBD1 is a possible D gene (5 bases). CDR1 and CDR2 from the germline V gene are LNHDA and SQIVND (reference sequence). There are 14 residues in the CDR3. The ends were cut back, 4 bases at V and 2 bases at J, with 9 bases in the middle. In nucleotides, the CDR3 is TGTGCCAGTAGTAAACGGGGGGGCAATCAGCCCCAGCATTTT. This encodes CASSKRGGNQPQHF.

V usage is TRBV4-1 and J usage is TRBJ2-1, with 13 bases that match TRBD2. CDR3 length: 19 residues. Germline V CDR1 and CDR2: MGHRA, YSYEKL. Trimming removed 1 base from V and 8 bases from J; junction bases left unmatched: 14. Here the CDR3 DNA reads TGCGCCAGCAGCCAAGTACTCCCGGGACTAGCGGGGTTTGGGCATGAGCAGTTCTTC. Translated, it gives CASSQVLPGLAGFGHEQFF.

The V gene is TRBV27, the J gene TRBJ1-1; a possible D gene is TRBD1 (5 bases). There are 14 residues in the CDR3. The V gene lost 1 base and the J gene lost 2 bases, with 8 bases spanning the gap. Germline V lookup: CDR1 MNHEY, CDR2 SMNVEV (reference sequence). Here the CDR3 reads CASSLWGGNTEAFF. The CDR3, as DNA: TGTGCCAGCAGTTTATGGGGGGGTAACACTGAAGCTTTCTTT.

The genes are TRBV6-1 and TRBJ2-7; a possible D gene is TRBD1 (6 bases). The CDR3 length is 15 residues. Germline CDR1 MNHNS, CDR2 SASEGT. V dropped 1 base and J dropped 1 base, with 11 bases sitting between them. The CDR3 reads CASSEETGRSYEQYF. The CDR3 nucleotides read TGTGCCAGCAGTGAAGAGACAGGTAGATCCTACGAGCAGTACTTC.

In this sample, this clone turned up a few times. The rearrangement uses TRBV28 and TRBJ2-1; TRBD2 aligns across 8 bases. V shed 8 bases and J 0 bases; nucleotides not matched to a gene: 0. The CDR3 contains 13 residues. Germline V gene sequence: CDR1 MDHEN, CDR2 SYDVKM. CDR3 region: CASRGGSYNEQFF. Written as DNA, the CDR3 is TGTGCCAGCCGGGGGGGCTCCTACAATGAGCAGTTCTTC.

The chain links TRBV19 to TRBJ2-2; TRBD2 agrees at 9 bases. The germline V gene has CDR1 LNHDA and CDR2 SQIVND (reference sequence). This CDR3 comprises 16 residues. J was trimmed by 2 bases and V by 1 base; bases with no gene match: 2. The CDR3: CASSIVSGGNTGELFF. The CDR3 DNA is TGTGCCAGTAGTATAGTTAGCGGGGGTAACACCGGGGAGCTGTTTTTT.